The 21 T cell receptor beta chains presented below share a single source sample, sequenced in a study of blood T cell repertoires in COVID-19. Generated by immunoSEQ multiplex PCR, the TCRdb table keeps only in-frame clones and is missing some. The sample includes 150,000 to 200,000 clones, about 80% of them seen just once. Material: PBMCs or T cells enriched from blood (not recorded which). Receptor source: a man aged 50 to 59 who had recovered from COVID-19.

This rearrangement joins TRBV12-3 or TRBV12-4 to TRBJ2-5; D possibly corresponds to TRBD1 (6 bases). The CDR3 is 13 residues long. V was cut by 5 bases and J by 3 bases, with 10 bases left in between. For the CDR3, the DNA is TGTGCCAGCAGTCCACAGGGCGAAGAGACCCAGTACTTC. Protein product: CASSPQGEETQYF.

This chain connects TRBV7-3 to TRBJ1-2, with TRBD1 identical over 7 bases. This CDR3 contains 13 residues. Looked up from germline, CDR1 is SGHTA and CDR2 is FQGTGA. With V trimmed by 5 bases and J by 4 bases, 4 bases remained unmatched. CDR3 bases: TGTGCCAGCAGCCCAGGGGGGTTCTATGGCTACACCTTC. This encodes CASSPGGFYGYTF.

This sequence joins TRBV19 and TRBJ1-5; D is ambiguous. CDR3 length equals 14 residues. V gave up 8 bases and J gave up 1 base, with 12 bases separating them. CDR1 and CDR2 (germline): LNHDA, SQIVND (reference sequence). CDR3 coding DNA: TGTGCCAGTTCGTCGGGGAAGAGCAATCAGCCCCAGCATTTT. This translates into CASSSGKSNQPQHF.

This clone was found once. V usage is TRBV9 and J usage is TRBJ1-6; tentative D call: TRBD1 (5 bases). Trimming left V 3 bases short and J 5 bases short, with 9 bases between. Germline lookup yields CDR1 SGDLS and CDR2 YYNGEE. This CDR3 is 14 amino acids long. CDR3 DNA sequence: TGTGCCAGCAGCGCGACAGATGATAATTCACCCCTCCACTTT. This sequence encodes CASSATDDNSPLHF.

The chain joins TRBV7-2 to TRBJ2-5; D is possibly TRBD2 (5 bases). This CDR3 spans 18 amino acids. The V end lost 1 base, the J end lost 0 bases, and 18 bases lay between the germline ends. Looked up from germline, CDR1 is SGHTA and CDR2 is FQGNSA. The CDR3: CASSLGLAVDPDQETQYF. The CDR3 DNA is TGTGCCAGCAGCTTAGGGCTAGCCGTGGACCCGGACCAAGAGACCCAGTACTTC.

The gene calls are TRBV6-5 and TRBJ2-1, with D perhaps TRBD1 (5 bases). In germline, CDR1 is MNHEY, CDR2 SVGAGI. Trimming left V 7 bases short and J 8 bases short, with 15 bases between. The CDR3 totals 13 residues. CDR3 sequence: CASNLVPGYEQFF. CDR3 bases: TGTGCCAGCAACCTGGTCCCAGGGTATGAGCAGTTCTTC.

The chain couples TRBV27 to TRBJ1-5; a weak D match, TRBD1 (5 bases). V shed 5 bases and J shed 11 bases, with 16 bases lying between them. The CDR3 has 13 residues. The germline V gene encodes CDR1 MNHEY and CDR2 SMNVEV (reference sequence). The CDR3 loop reads CASSISRTKAQHF. The CDR3 DNA sequence: TGTGCCAGCAGTATCTCTCGGACAAAGGCCCAGCATTTT.

The V gene is TRBV28, the J gene TRBJ1-2; no firm D call. V lost 6 bases to trimming and J lost 1 base, with 12 bases between them. The CDR3 sequence is 14 residues long. Per the germline V gene, CDR1 is MDHEN and CDR2 is SYDVKM. Written as DNA, the CDR3 is TGTGCCAGCAGCAGCGGTGGAAGTAACTATGGCTACACCTTC. The encoded protein is CASSSGGSNYGYTF.

The rearrangement links TRBV3-1 (or the pseudogene TRBV3-2) to TRBJ2-2; no reliable D call. The CDR3 is 15 amino acids. Germline V gives CDR1 LGHDT, CDR2 YNNKEL (reference sequence). V shed 5 bases and J shed 0 bases, with 10 bases lying between them. The CDR3 loop is CASSFSDTNTGELFF. The CDR3 DNA sequence: TGTGCCAGCAGCTTCTCCGACACGAACACCGGGGAGCTGTTTTTT.

DNA for the CDR3: TGCGCCAGCAGAAGTGGACTAGCGGAAGAGACCCAGTACTTC. Encoded protein: CASRSGLAEETQYF. This chain links TRBV5-1 with TRBJ2-5; 10 nucleotides line up with TRBD2. The trim removed 5 bases at V and 3 bases at J, leaving 4 bases unmatched. Germline lookup yields CDR1 SGHRS and CDR2 YFSETQ. This CDR3 is 14 amino acids long.

A single count supports this clone. The chain employs TRBV7-3 and TRBJ2-3, with D possibly TRBD2 on 5 matching bases. Per the germline V gene, CDR1 is SGHTA and CDR2 is FQGTGA. The ends were cut back, 5 bases at V and 0 bases at J, with 9 bases in the middle. The CDR3 totals 14 residues. The CDR3 bases are TGTGCCAGCAGCCTAGGGAGCAGCACAGATACGCAGTATTTT. As protein: CASSLGSSTDTQYF.

V usage is TRBV19 and J usage is TRBJ2-4, with D possibly TRBD1 on 6 matching bases. The CDR3 spans 14 residues. The germline V and J ends were trimmed by 6 bases and 2 bases, with 11 bases remaining between them. Germline assignment: CDR1 LNHDA and CDR2 SQIVND (reference sequence). Here the CDR3 DNA reads TGTGCCAGTAGCCCAGGACAGACCAAAAACATTCAGTACTTC. Amino acid sequence: CASSPGQTKNIQYF.

The chain joins TRBV29-1 to TRBJ1-6; D might be TRBD1 (6 bases). Trimming removed 7 bases from V and 5 bases from J, with 12 bases in between. The germline V gene encodes CDR1 SQVTM and CDR2 ANQGSEA. There are 13 residues in the CDR3. CDR3 sequence reads: CSARDRNNSPLHF. In DNA, the CDR3 is TGCAGCGCAAGAGACAGGAATAATTCACCCCTCCACTTT.

The chain uses TRBV2 and TRBJ1-1, with 9 bases that match TRBD1. After removal of 7 bases from V and 6 bases from J, the junction contained 6 bases not matched to a gene. This CDR3 has 13 amino acids. CDR1 is SNHLY, CDR2 FYNNEI, per germline. CDR3 protein: CASTQRQGAEAFF. The CDR3 DNA sequence: TGTGCCAGCACCCAGCGACAGGGGGCTGAAGCTTTCTTT.

The chain combines TRBV6-5 with TRBJ2-7, with a possible D match to TRBD1 (5 bases). The CDR3 consists of 15 residues. Per the germline V gene, CDR1 is MNHEY and CDR2 is SVGAGI. V dropped 6 bases and J dropped 0 bases, with 15 bases sitting between them. CDR3 in amino acids: CASSRGQASSYEQYF. The CDR3 DNA follows: TGTGCCAGCAGCCGCGGACAAGCGAGCTCCTACGAGCAGTACTTC.

This chain joins TRBV5-1 and TRBJ1-1; maybe TRBD1 (5 bases). The CDR3 is 14 residues long. Trimming took off 5 bases at V and 1 base at J, with 12 bases between the two ends. Germline CDR1 SGHRS, CDR2 YFSETQ. The CDR3 coding sequence is TGCGCCAGCAGTCACACAGGTAGGAACACTGAAGCTTTCTTT. Translating it yields CASSHTGRNTEAFF.

The sample holds one count of this clone. This chain links TRBV27 with TRBJ1-5, with a weak D call TRBD1 (5 bases). V was cut by 6 bases and J by 3 bases, with 21 bases left in between. There are 17 residues in the CDR3. From germline, CDR1 is MNHEY and CDR2 SMNVEV (reference sequence). This CDR3 reads CASSSTGARTNNQPQHF. The DNA of the CDR3 is TGTGCCAGCAGCTCGACGGGTGCTCGGACAAACAATCAGCCCCAGCATTTT.

The rearrangement joins TRBV6-5 to TRBJ1-1, with no clear D. CDR1 and CDR2 from the germline V gene are MNHEY and SVGAGI. The CDR3 has 13 amino acids. Trimming removed 2 bases at V and 6 bases at J, with 10 bases between. The CDR3: CASSYLAGPEAFF. CDR3 sequence (DNA): TGTGCCAGCAGTTACCTCGCTGGCCCTGAAGCTTTCTTT.

The CDR3 DNA reads TGCGCCAGCAGCTGGAGCGGGGGGAAAGCAGATACGCAGTATTTT. Amino acids: CASSWSGGKADTQYF. This chain uses TRBV5-1 with TRBJ2-3; 9 positions match TRBD2. This CDR3 has 15 amino acids. CDR1 SGHRS and CDR2 YFSETQ come from the germline V gene. Germline trimming cut 3 bases from V and 4 bases from J; bases unmatched to any gene: 6.

This chain joins TRBV4-2 and TRBJ1-1; D remains unclear. From germline, CDR1 is LGHNA and CDR2 YNFKEQ. The CDR3 runs 15 residues. V shed 4 bases and J shed 0 bases, with 12 bases lying between them. CDR3 sequence reads: CASSPEGSMNTEAFF. CDR3 DNA: TGTGCCAGCAGCCCCGAGGGCAGCATGAACACTGAAGCTTTCTTT.

The V and J genes are TRBV3-1 (or the pseudogene TRBV3-2) and TRBJ1-1; D remains ambiguous. V gave up 4 bases and J gave up 3 bases, with 15 bases separating them. Germline CDR1 and CDR2: LGHDT and YNNKEL (reference sequence). The CDR3 consists of 15 residues. In nucleotides, the CDR3 is TGTGCCAGCAGCCCCCTCCGGGGTTCCTACACTGAAGCTTTCTTT. It encodes CASSPLRGSYTEAFF.